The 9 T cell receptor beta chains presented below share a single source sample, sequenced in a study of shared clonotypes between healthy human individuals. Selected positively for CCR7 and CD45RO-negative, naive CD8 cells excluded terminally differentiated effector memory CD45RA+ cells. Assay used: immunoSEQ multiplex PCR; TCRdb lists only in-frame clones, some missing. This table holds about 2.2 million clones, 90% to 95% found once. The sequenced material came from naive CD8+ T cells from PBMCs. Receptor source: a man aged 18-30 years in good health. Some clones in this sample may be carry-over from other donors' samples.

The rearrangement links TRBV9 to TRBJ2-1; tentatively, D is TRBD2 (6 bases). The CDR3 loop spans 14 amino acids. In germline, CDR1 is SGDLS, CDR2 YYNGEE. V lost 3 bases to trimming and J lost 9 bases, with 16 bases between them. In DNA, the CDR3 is TGTGCCAGCAGCGCGCCCTTAGTGGGAGGTGAGCAGTTCTTC. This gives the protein CASSAPLVGGEQFF.

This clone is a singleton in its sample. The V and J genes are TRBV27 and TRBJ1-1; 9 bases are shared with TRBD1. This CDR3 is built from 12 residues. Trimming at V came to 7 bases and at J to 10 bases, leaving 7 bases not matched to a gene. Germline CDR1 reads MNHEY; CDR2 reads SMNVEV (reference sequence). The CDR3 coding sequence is TGTGCCAGCAAGGAACAGGGGGCAGCAGCTTTCTTT. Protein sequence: CASKEQGAAAFF.

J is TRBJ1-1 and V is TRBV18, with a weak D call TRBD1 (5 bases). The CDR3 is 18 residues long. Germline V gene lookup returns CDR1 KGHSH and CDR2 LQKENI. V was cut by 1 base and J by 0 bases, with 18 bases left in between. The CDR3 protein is CASSPRSPTRGLNTEAFF. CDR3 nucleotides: TGTGCCAGCTCACCACGAAGCCCAACAAGGGGACTGAACACTGAAGCTTTCTTT.

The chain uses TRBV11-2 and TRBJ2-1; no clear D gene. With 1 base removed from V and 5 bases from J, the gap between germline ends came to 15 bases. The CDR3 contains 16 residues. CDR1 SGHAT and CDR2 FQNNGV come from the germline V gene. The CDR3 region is CASSLGLVRPHNEQFF. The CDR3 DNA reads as TGTGCCAGCAGCTTAGGTCTAGTCAGACCCCACAATGAGCAGTTCTTC. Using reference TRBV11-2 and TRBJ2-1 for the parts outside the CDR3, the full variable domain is EAGVAQSPRYKIIEKRQSVAFWCNPISGHATLYWYQQILGQGPKLLIQFQNNGVVDDSQLPKDRFSAERLKGVDSTLKIQPAKLEDSAVYLCASSLGLVRPHNEQFFGPGTRLTVL.

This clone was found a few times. The CDR3 here is CASSTASTSTDTQYF. CDR3 sequence (DNA): TGTGCCAGCAGTACAGCTAGCACCAGCACAGATACGCAGTATTTT. This chain joins TRBV27 and TRBJ2-3; perhaps TRBD2 as D (5 bases). This CDR3 region has 15 residues. From germline, CDR1 is MNHEY and CDR2 SMNVEV (reference sequence). Trimming removed 5 bases from V and 0 bases from J, with 12 bases in between.

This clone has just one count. CDR3 nucleotides: TGCGCCAGCAGCCCCCAGCCGGGACTAGTTTCATATGAGCAGTTCTTC. Translated, it gives CASSPQPGLVSYEQFF. This rearrangement joins TRBV4-1 to TRBJ2-1, with 8 bases identical to TRBD2. CDR3 size: 16 residues. Germline assignment: CDR1 MGHRA and CDR2 YSYEKL. V lost 4 bases to trimming and J lost 8 bases; unmatched junction nucleotides: 13.

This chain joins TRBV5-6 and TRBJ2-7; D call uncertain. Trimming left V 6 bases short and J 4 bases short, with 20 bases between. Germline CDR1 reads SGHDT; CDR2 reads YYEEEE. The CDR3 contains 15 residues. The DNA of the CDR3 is TGTGCCAGCAAGGCCTGGTTAAACAGAGAATACGAGCAGTACTTC. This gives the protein CASKAWLNREYEQYF.

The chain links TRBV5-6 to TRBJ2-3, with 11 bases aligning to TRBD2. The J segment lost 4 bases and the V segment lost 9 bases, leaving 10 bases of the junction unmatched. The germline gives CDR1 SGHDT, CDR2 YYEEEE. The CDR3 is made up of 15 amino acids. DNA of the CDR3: TGTGCCAACCTACTAGCGGGGGATTGGGCAGATACGCAGTATTTT. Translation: CANLLAGDWADTQYF.

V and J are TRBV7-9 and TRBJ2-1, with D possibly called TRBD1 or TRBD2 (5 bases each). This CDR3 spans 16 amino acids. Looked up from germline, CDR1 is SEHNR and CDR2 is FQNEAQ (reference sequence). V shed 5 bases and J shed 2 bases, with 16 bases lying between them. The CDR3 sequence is CASSPDGGTAYNEQFF. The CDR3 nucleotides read TGTGCCAGCAGCCCCGACGGTGGGACCGCCTACAATGAGCAGTTCTTC.